Listed below are T cell receptor beta chains from one sample, sequenced in a study of T cell repertoires in cytomegalovirus infection. The antigens of these receptors remain unknown. TCRdb reprocessed the reads with MiXCR, giving one entry per CDR3 protein. The profile shows approximately 990,000 distinct CDR3 sequences, roughly 30% of them singletons. The sequencing here drew on cultured CD8+ T cells from PBMCs, taken from culture after CMV antigen stimulation. These receptors all come from a human donor in good health (CMV status not recorded). Some clones in this sample may be carry-over from other donors' samples. CDR3s include the opening cysteine and the closing phenylalanine or tryptophan. D genes are given only for firm matches. Not all rows give a size; the values are once, few, many and, for expanded clones, a class.

17	TRBV4-1	TRBD1	TRBJ2-1	NA	TGCGCCAGCAGCCTCCAGGGTTTGGCAGGGGGCTTAGATGAGCAGTTCTTC	CASSLQGLAGGLDEQFF
16	TRBV9	NA	TRBJ2-1	NA	TGTGCCAGCAGCGTAGATCGGGGGACCTCCTACAATGAGCAGTTCTTC	CASSVDRGTSYNEQFF
16	TRBV9	TRBD2	TRBJ2-5	few	TGTGCCAGCAGCGTAGCTGAGCGGGGGGGCCCGGAGACCCAGTACTTC	CASSVAERGGPETQYF
14	TRBV29-1	NA	TRBJ2-1	NA	TGCAGCGTTGAATTTGGCAGGGAAGCAAATGAGCAGTTCTTC	CSVEFGREANEQFF
16	TRBV7-3	NA	TRBJ1-1	few	TGTGCCAGCAGCTTTTCTGGGGCGGAGATGAACACTGAAGCTTTCTTT	CASSFSGAEMNTEAFF
15	TRBV6-5	TRBD1	TRBJ2-1	NA	TGTGCCAGCAGCCGCGGACAGGCCCCGGGGAATGAGCAGTTCTTC	CASSRGQAPGNEQFF
14	TRBV7-6	TRBD2	TRBJ2-5	many	TGTGCCAGCAGCCCGCAAGCGGGGTTAGAGACCCAGTACTTC	CASSPQAGLETQYF
16	TRBV7-8	NA	TRBJ2-3	few	TGTGCCAGCAGCTTAGCGAAGCCTGTCGGGGGAGATACGCAGTATTTT	CASSLAKPVGGDTQYF
16	TRBV7-9	TRBD1	TRBJ2-3	many	TGTGCCAGCAGCTTACCTTGGGACAGGGGCGCAGATACGCAGTATTTT	CASSLPWDRGADTQYF
15	TRBV12-3/TRBV12-4	TRBD1	TRBJ1-2	few	TGTGCCAGCAGTTTAAGGGGGACAGGGAGTTATGGCTACACCTTC	CASSLRGTGSYGYTF
14	TRBV11-2	NA	TRBJ2-3	few	TGTGCCAGCAGCTTAGAATACAGGGAAGATACGCAGTATTTT	CASSLEYREDTQYF
13	TRBV27	NA	TRBJ2-2	few	TGTGCCAGCAGTTTCCTTAGAACCGGGGAGCTGTTTTTT	CASSFLRTGELFF
16	TRBV7-9	TRBD1	TRBJ2-3	NA	TGTGCCAACAGCTTTCGAGGGGGCCCTAGCACAGATACGCAGTATTTT	CANSFRGGPSTDTQYF
11	TRBV12-3/TRBV12-4	NA	TRBJ2-2	once	TGTGCCAGCAGTTCTCCCGAGGAGCTGTTTTTT	CASSSPEELFF
14	TRBV3-1	TRBD2	TRBJ2-3	NA	TGTGCCAGCAGCCCCCTAGCGGGGGAAGATACGCAGTATTTT	CASSPLAGEDTQYF
16	TRBV19	TRBD1	TRBJ2-1	few	TGTGCCAGTAGTATCATCCGGGACAGGGCGGGCGATGAGCAGTTCTTC	CASSIIRDRAGDEQFF
13	TRBV4-3	NA	TRBJ2-3	NA	TGTGCCAGCAGCCAGGGAGGTGTGGATACGCAGTATTTT	CASSQGGVDTQYF
14	TRBV12-3/TRBV12-4	TRBD1	TRBJ1-4	many	TGTGCCAGCAGGCAGGGGGCAATCTGGGAAAAACTGTTTTTT	CASRQGAIWEKLFF
16	TRBV27	NA	TRBJ2-7	NA	TGTGCCAGCAGTTTCCTAGGGGGGAACGTTCGCTACGAGCAGTACTTC	CASSFLGGNVRYEQYF
15	TRBV14	TRBD1	TRBJ2-7	NA	TGTGCCAGCAGCCGGCTGGGACAGGCCTCCTACGAGCAGTACTTC	CASSRLGQASYEQYF
16	TRBV7-8	NA	TRBJ1-5	NA	TGTGCCAGCAGCTTAGAGGCAGACTATAGCAATCAGCCCCAGCATTTT	CASSLEADYSNQPQHF
12	TRBV5-6	NA	TRBJ1-5	few	TGTGCCAGCAGCCAAGGGCAATGGCCCCAGCATTTT	CASSQGQWPQHF
14	TRBV7-2	NA	TRBJ2-2	many	TGTGCCAGCAGCTCTTATATCCACACCGGGGAGCTGTTTTTT	CASSSYIHTGELFF
16	TRBV12-3/TRBV12-4	NA	TRBJ2-1	NA	TGTGCCAGCAGTTTAGGGGCACAGGGGAGGTTCGGTGAGCAGTTCTTC	CASSLGAQGRFGEQFF
12	TRBV2	NA	TRBJ2-5	NA	TGTGCCAGCAGTGAAGCGCGAGAGACCCAGTACTTC	CASSEARETQYF
14	TRBV20-1	NA	TRBJ1-2	NA	TGCAGTGCTAGAGATCAGCAGGCCCTCTATGGCTACACCTTC	CSARDQQALYGYTF
11	TRBV10-1	NA	TRBJ1-2	NA	TGCGCCAGCAGTGTGTTCGGTGGCTACACCTTC	CASSVFGGYTF
17	TRBV7-4	TRBD1	TRBJ1-1	NA	TGTGTCAGCGGACCGGAGCTACAGGGGGTAGGAAACACTGAAGCTTTCTTT	CVSGPELQGVGNTEAFF
13	TRBV11-3	NA	TRBJ1-1	NA	TGTGCCAGCAGCCGACAGAGATACACTGAAGCTTTCTTT	CASSRQRYTEAFF
15	TRBV24-1	TRBD2	TRBJ2-1	NA	TGTGCCACCAGTGATCTAGCGGGGGTAAACAATGAGCAGTTCTTC	CATSDLAGVNNEQFF
15	TRBV6-1	NA	TRBJ1-1	NA	TGTGCCAGCAGTGAATTTCAACAAGCGAACACTGAAGCTTTCTTT	CASSEFQQANTEAFF
13	TRBV6-6	NA	TRBJ2-7	NA	TGTGCCAGCAAGGTAGAGAGCTCCTACGAGCAGTACTTC	CASKVESSYEQYF
16	TRBV4-1	NA	TRBJ2-3	few	TGCGCCAGCAGCTTCCCCCAAGCGACCGCAGAAGATACGCAGTATTTT	CASSFPQATAEDTQYF
15	TRBV12-3/TRBV12-4	TRBD2	TRBJ2-5	few	TGTGCCAGCAGTTTGGTGGGGGGGTGGCAAGAGACCCAGTACTTC	CASSLVGGWQETQYF
13	TRBV7-2	NA	TRBJ2-7	many	TGTGCCAGCAGCTTAGGCAGTACCTACGAGCAGTACTTC	CASSLGSTYEQYF
13	TRBV6-6	TRBD1	TRBJ1-4	NA	TGTGCCAGCAGTTACTTACAGGGGGAAAAACTGTTTTTT	CASSYLQGEKLFF
11	TRBV29-1	NA	TRBJ2-1	NA	TGCAGCGCTGAGAGGAAGTTCGAGGAGTTCTTC	CSAERKFEEFF
15	TRBV27	TRBD2	TRBJ2-1	NA	TGTGCCAGCAGTTTATACGGGGGGGCCGGCAATGAGCAGTTCTTC	CASSLYGGAGNEQFF
15	TRBV12-3/TRBV12-4	TRBD2	TRBJ2-1	few	TGTGCCAGCAGGCTCGGAGCGGGGGCCCCAAATGAGCAGTTCTTC	CASRLGAGAPNEQFF
15	TRBV7-9	NA	TRBJ2-3	few	TGTGCCAGCAGACGAAAAGAGGCCTCGGCAGATACGCAGTATTTT	CASRRKEASADTQYF
12	TRBV7-9	TRBD2	TRBJ2-1	NA	TGTGCCAGCAGAGGACTAGTTAATGAGCAGTTCTTC	CASRGLVNEQFF
15	TRBV7-9	TRBD1	TRBJ1-2	NA	TGTGCCAGCAGCTCCCGGACAGGGAATAACTATGGCTACACCTTC	CASSSRTGNNYGYTF
15	TRBV19	NA	TRBJ1-1	NA	TGTGCCAGTAGTATGGATGAGGGGATGAACACTGAAGCTTTCTTT	CASSMDEGMNTEAFF